The T cell receptor beta chain under discussion was sequenced for a study of Tregs in tolerant kidney transplant recipients. The V end was cut by 4 bases, the J end by 4 bases, with 12 bases between. CDR3 length: 14 residues. CDR1 is SGHTA and CDR2 is FQGNSA in the germline V gene. Libraries were prepared by immunoSEQ multiplex PCR; TCRdb keeps only in-frame clonotypes and omits some of them. The sample has about 240,000 clones, 80% to 85% seen once. The sequenced sample consisted of CD4+ T cells from blood. The TCR originated in a human donor in good health. The rearrangement links TRBV7-2 to TRBJ2-3; possible D gene TRBD1, 6 bases. For the CDR3, the DNA is TGTGCCAGCAGCTCCCGAACAGGGTCAGATACGCAGTATTTT. Translated, it gives CASSSRTGSDTQYF.